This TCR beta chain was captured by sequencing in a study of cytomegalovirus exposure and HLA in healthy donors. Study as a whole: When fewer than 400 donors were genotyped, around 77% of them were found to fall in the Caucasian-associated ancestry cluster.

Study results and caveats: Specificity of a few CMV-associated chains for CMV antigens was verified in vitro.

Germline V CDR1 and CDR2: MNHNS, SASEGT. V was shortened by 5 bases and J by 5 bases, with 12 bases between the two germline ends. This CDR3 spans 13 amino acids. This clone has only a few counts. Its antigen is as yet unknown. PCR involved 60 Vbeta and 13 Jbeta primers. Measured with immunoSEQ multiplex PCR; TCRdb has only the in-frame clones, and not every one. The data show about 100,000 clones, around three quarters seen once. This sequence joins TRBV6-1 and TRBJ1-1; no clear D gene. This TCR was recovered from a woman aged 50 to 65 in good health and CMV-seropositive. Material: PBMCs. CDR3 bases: TGTGCCAGCAGTCCCGGAGGTGGTACTGAAGCTTTCTTT. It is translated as CASSPGGGTEAFF.